One sample yielded the 14 T cell receptor beta chains listed below, sequenced in a study of cytomegalovirus exposure and HLA in healthy donors (dated by TCRdb to about 2017). Receptor amplification or capture employed the immunoSEQ multiplex PCR assay. The multiplex PCR relied on a mix of 60 forward primers for TCR Vbeta segments and 13 reverse primers for TCR Jbeta segments. As stored in TCRdb, this immuneACCESS dataset retains in-frame rearrangements with V and J assigned. A fraction of the clones does not appear; measured against another copy, unresolved V genes explain less than half of the discrepancy, and the remainder lacks a known reason. This sample has more than 95,000 clones in its table, and approximately 76% of those were observed once. Roughly 15% of the sample goes to the ten largest clones. The sequenced sample consisted of PBMCs. The receptors originated from a man in his forties or fifties in good health and CMV-seropositive.

The chain is built from TRBV4-2 and TRBJ2-3, with TRBD1 matching over 8 bases. Germline lookup yields CDR1 LGHNA and CDR2 YNFKEQ. The CDR3 is 14 residues long. V shed 8 bases, J shed 3 bases, and the junction held 7 bases outside the gene matches. CDR3 nucleotide sequence: TGTGCCAGCGCGGACAGGGCCGGAACAGATACGCAGTATTTT. Its protein product is CASADRAGTDTQYF.

This rearrangement joins TRBV10-2 to TRBJ2-7; 8 positions agree with TRBD2. V shed 7 bases and J 5 bases; nucleotides not matched to a gene: 16. Germline V gene sequence: CDR1 WSHSY, CDR2 SAAADI. The CDR3 spans 16 residues. DNA of the CDR3: TGCGCCAGCAATGGCGGGTGGAGCGGGGGAAACAACGAGCAGTACTTC. Its translation: CASNGGWSGGNNEQYF.

The chain joins TRBV11-2 to TRBJ2-6; maybe TRBD2 (7 bases). With 5 bases removed from V and 2 bases from J, the gap between germline ends came to 10 bases. The CDR3 is 15 residues long. Germline assignment: CDR1 SGHAT and CDR2 FQNNGV. Here the CDR3 DNA reads TGTGCCAGCAGCCTGCGGGGGCCTGGGGCCAACGTCCTGACTTTC. Encoded protein: CASSLRGPGANVLTF.

The count of this clone is one. V is TRBV27 and J is TRBJ2-3, with 7 bases that match TRBD2. CDR1 is MNHEY and CDR2 is SMNVEV in the germline V gene (reference sequence). The J segment lost 3 bases and the V segment lost 1 base, leaving 1 base of the junction unmatched. The CDR3 spans 14 residues. Here the CDR3 DNA reads TGTGCCAGCAGTTTATGGGGGGGAACAGATACGCAGTATTTT. It translates to CASSLWGGTDTQYF.

This clone was seen more than once but under ten times. The chain carries TRBV7-8 and TRBJ2-2, with a tentative D call TRBD1 (6 bases). Trimming took 0 bases from V and 6 from J, leaving 14 bases between them. Germline values: CDR1 SGHVS, CDR2 FQNEAQ. This CDR3 contains 16 residues. The CDR3 sequence: CASSLALIGGSGELFF. Written as DNA, the CDR3 is TGTGCCAGCAGCTTAGCGCTAATAGGGGGTTCCGGGGAGCTGTTTTTT.

The rearrangement links TRBV5-4 to TRBJ2-6, with D tentatively TRBD2 (6 bases). V lost 3 bases to trimming and J lost 2 bases, with 21 bases between them. Germline loops: CDR1 SGHNT, CDR2 YYREEE (reference sequence). This CDR3 spans 19 amino acids. The CDR3 nucleotides are TGTGCCAGCAGCTCCCTAGTAGGGCAGGGCGGGACTGGGGCCAACGTCCTGACTTTC. This codes for CASSSLVGQGGTGANVLTF.

On this clone: Additional DNA sequences in this sample encode the identical CDR3. The chain employs TRBV5-5 and TRBJ2-1; D possibly corresponds to TRBD2 (6 bases). The CDR3 spans 14 residues. Trimming stripped 4 bases from V and 0 bases from J, with 8 bases between. The V gene's germline CDR1 is SGHKS and CDR2 YYEKEE (reference sequence). The CDR3, as DNA: TGTGCCAGCAGCCCCGGGGGCTCCTACAATGAGCAGTTCTTC. It codes for CASSPGGSYNEQFF.

The V call is TRBV11-2, the J call TRBJ1-2, with unresolved D. Germline V gene data show CDR1 as SGHAT and CDR2 as FQNNGV. Trimming pared 0 bases from V and 8 bases from J, leaving 10 bases between. There are 13 residues in the CDR3. The CDR3 coding sequence is TGTGCCAGCAGCTTAGATCTCGCTGGCGGCTACACCTTC. Encoded protein: CASSLDLAGGYTF.

This clone has only a few counts. The genes are TRBV7-6 and TRBJ1-1; 9 nucleotides line up with TRBD1. V shed 5 bases, J shed 0 bases, and the junction held 10 bases outside the gene matches. Per the germline V gene, CDR1 is SGHVS and CDR2 is FNYEAQ. The length of the CDR3 is 17 residues. The CDR3 sequence: CASSLGQGRPMNTEAFF. Written as DNA, the CDR3 is TGTGCCAGCAGCCTCGGACAGGGGAGGCCTATGAACACTGAAGCTTTCTTT. Looking up the rest from reference TRBV7-6 and TRBJ1-1 gives the full variable domain: GAGVSQSPRYKVTKRGQDVALRCDPISGHVSLYWYRQALGQGPEFLTYFNYEAQQDKSGLPNDRFSAERPEGSISTLTIQRTEQRDSAMYRCASSLGQGRPMNTEAFFGQGTRLTVV.

The J gene is TRBJ2-1, the V gene TRBV10-3; perhaps TRBD1 as D (6 bases). The CDR3 is made up of 14 amino acids. V lost 6 bases and J 8 bases, leaving 17 bases between the germline ends. CDR1 and CDR2 from the germline V gene are ENHRY and SYGVKD. Written as DNA, the CDR3 is TGTGCCATCAGCACAGGGAGAGACGGAGATGAGCAGTTCTTC. Protein sequence: CAISTGRDGDEQFF.

This clone appeared a single time. The V and J genes are TRBV6-6 and TRBJ2-1; 8 nucleotides align to TRBD1. The CDR3 contains 15 residues. The ends lost 4 bases at V and 5 bases at J; junction bases unmatched: 7. CDR1 is MNHNY, CDR2 SVGAGI, per germline (reference sequence). This chain's CDR3 is CASSFSRGQDNEQFF. Here the CDR3 DNA reads TGTGCCAGCAGTTTTTCCAGGGGGCAGGACAATGAGCAGTTCTTC.

Note on this clone: At one of its ends the junction is not consistent with the germline gene, which may arise from a read error. This chain links TRBV7-9 with TRBJ2-5, with 10 bases lining up with TRBD1. The CDR3 totals 15 residues. Per germline, CDR1 SEHNR and CDR2 FQNEAQ (reference sequence). CDR3: CSSSLDRGRQETQYF. CDR3 DNA: TGTTCCAGCAGCCTCGACAGGGGGCGGCAAGAGACCCAGTACTTC.

The V call is TRBV7-6, the J call TRBJ1-1; D not certain. V dropped 5 bases and J dropped 1 base, with 8 bases sitting between them. The CDR3 spans 13 residues. Per germline, CDR1 SGHVS and CDR2 FNYEAQ. The CDR3 sequence: CASSLKRNTEAFF. The CDR3 bases are TGTGCCAGCAGCCTCAAGAGGAACACTGAAGCTTTCTTT.

In this sample, this clone turned up a few times. V and J are TRBV27 and TRBJ1-1; maybe TRBD1 (5 bases). Germline values: CDR1 MNHEY, CDR2 SMNVEV (reference sequence). This CDR3 contains 13 residues. V dropped 6 bases and J dropped 5 bases, with 13 bases sitting between them. CDR3 sequence: CASRPSGGTEAFF. The CDR3 nucleotides read TGTGCCAGCAGGCCCAGCGGGGGGACTGAAGCTTTCTTT.